This T cell receptor beta chain came from a study of post-analysis software for immune sequencing data. Study information: Recorded disease courses covered relapsing-remitting, secondary progressive and progressive-relapsing multiple sclerosis. Some patients had no subtype annotation. Study findings and constraints: Significantly decreased normalized Chao1 diversity was recorded for multiple sclerosis patients relative to controls. A few TRBV segments (TRBV5-6, TRBV5-1 and TRBV20-1 among them) occurred more frequently in patients than in controls.

As to this clonotype: What it recognizes is unknown. A far larger clone is just one base off, so this is likely a read error.

CDR1 is MNHNY and CDR2 is SVGAGI in the germline V gene (reference sequence). The CDR3 has 12 amino acids. The library was made from cDNA and included unique molecular identifiers. From approximately 0.95 to 9.8 million T cells, a few hundred thousand cDNA molecules were obtained. TCRdb used MiXCR to reprocess the PCR reads, holding one entry per CDR3 protein. The sample yields about 200,000 distinct CDR3 sequences, approximately 28% seen once. The clonotype originates from a girl aged 2-17 years with multiple sclerosis. This chain connects TRBV6-6 to TRBJ2-7; D possibly corresponds to TRBD1 (6 bases). Material: blood. The CDR3 region is CTSSLRGYEQYF. As DNA, the CDR3 is TGTACCAGCAGTCTCAGGGGATACGAGCAGTACTTC.